This T cell receptor (beta chain) comes out of a study of regulatory T cells in long-lasting Graves disease. General study points: Favored gene segments in persistent disease were TRBV28, TRBJ1-2 and TRBJ2-5.

Time point denoted: newly diagnosed GD, antithyroid drugs for less than 3 months. Construction of the TCR library relied on RNA isolated from PBMCs. About this clonotype itself: What it binds is not known.

Arm-PCR of CDR3 regions with iRepertoire HTBI primers generated TCR beta libraries. TCRdb ran MiXCR on the multiplex PCR reads and lists one entry per CDR3 protein. There are just over 600,000 distinct CDR3 sequences in the sample; roughly 16% occur only once, and 18% lies in the top ten. Trimming took off 7 bases at V and 5 bases at J, with 19 bases between the two ends. From germline, CDR1 is SGHRS and CDR2 YFSETQ. This CDR3 has 14 amino acids. These records were also assigned to another study, of T cells in Graves' hyperthyroidism and ophthalmopathy. That paper states: Among clonotypes expanded in thyroid above 0.001, most were also found in blood.

The sequenced sample was peripheral blood mononuclear cells (PBMCs), obtained at new diagnosis, from a patient treated with antithyroid drugs. The chain links TRBV5-1 to TRBJ2-7; D perhaps matches TRBD1 (5 bases). The TCR sequence derives from a woman in her thirties with Graves disease. In DNA form, the CDR3 reads TGCGCCAGCTCGGTCCAGGGTTCATCCCACGAGCAGTACTTC. This gives the protein CASSVQGSSHEQYF. Complete variable domain (other parts from reference TRBV5-1 and TRBJ2-7): KAGVTQTPRYLIKTRGQQVTLSCSPISGHRSVSWYQQTPGQGLQFLFEYFSETQRNKGNFPGRFSGRQFSNSRSEMNVSTLELGDSALYLCASSVQGSSHEQYFGPGTRLTVT.